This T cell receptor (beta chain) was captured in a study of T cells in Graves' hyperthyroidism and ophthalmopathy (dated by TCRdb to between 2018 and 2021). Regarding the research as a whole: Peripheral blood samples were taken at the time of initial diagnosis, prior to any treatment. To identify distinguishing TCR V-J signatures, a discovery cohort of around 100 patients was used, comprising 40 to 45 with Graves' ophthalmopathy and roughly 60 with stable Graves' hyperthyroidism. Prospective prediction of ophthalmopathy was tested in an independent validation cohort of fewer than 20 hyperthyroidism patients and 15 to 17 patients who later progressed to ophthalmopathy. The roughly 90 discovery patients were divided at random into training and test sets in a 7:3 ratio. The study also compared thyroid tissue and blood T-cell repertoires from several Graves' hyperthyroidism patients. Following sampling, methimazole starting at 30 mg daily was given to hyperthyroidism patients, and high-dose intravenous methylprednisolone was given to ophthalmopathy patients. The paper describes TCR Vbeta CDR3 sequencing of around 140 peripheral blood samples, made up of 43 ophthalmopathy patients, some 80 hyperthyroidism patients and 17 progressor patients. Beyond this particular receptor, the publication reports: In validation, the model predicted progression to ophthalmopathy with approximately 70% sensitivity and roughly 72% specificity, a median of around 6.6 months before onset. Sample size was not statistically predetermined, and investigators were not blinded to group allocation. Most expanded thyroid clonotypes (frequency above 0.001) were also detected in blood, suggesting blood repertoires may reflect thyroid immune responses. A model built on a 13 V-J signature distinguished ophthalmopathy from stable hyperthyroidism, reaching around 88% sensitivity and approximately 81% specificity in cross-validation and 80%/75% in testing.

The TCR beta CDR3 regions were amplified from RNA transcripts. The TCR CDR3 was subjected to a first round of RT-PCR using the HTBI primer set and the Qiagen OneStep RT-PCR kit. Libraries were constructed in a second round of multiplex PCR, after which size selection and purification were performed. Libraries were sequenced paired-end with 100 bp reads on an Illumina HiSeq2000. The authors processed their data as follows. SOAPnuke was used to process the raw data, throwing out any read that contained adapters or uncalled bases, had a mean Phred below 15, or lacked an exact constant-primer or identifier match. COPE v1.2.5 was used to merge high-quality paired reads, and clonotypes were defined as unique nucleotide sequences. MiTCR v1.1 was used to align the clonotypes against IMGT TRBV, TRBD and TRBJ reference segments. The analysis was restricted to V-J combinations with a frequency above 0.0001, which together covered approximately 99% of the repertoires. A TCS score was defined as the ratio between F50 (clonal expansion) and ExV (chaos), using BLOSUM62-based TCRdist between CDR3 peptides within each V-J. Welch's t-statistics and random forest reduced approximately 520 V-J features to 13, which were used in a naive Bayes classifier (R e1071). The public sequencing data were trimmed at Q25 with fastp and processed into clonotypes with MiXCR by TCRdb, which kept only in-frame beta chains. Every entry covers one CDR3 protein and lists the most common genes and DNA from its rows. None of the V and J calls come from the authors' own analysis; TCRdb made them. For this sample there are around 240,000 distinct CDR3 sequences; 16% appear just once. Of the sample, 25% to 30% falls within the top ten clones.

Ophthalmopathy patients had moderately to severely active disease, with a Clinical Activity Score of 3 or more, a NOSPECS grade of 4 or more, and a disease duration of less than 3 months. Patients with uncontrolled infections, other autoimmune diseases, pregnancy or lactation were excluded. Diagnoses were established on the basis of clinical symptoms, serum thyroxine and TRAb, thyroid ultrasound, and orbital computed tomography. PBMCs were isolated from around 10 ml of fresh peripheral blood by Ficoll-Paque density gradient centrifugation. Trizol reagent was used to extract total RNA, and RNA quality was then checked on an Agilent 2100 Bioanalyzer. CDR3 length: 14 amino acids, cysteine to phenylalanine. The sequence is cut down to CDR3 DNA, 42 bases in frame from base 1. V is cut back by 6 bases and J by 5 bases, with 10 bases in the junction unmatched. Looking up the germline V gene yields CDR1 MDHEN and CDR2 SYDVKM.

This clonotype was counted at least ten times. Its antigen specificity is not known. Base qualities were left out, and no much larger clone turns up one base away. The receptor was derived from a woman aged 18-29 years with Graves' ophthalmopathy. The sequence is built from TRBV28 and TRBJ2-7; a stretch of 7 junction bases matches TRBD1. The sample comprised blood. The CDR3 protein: CASRWTGVRNEQYF. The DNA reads TGTGCCAGCAGGTGGACAGGTGTCCGGAACGAGCAGTACTTC.